Listed below are T cell receptor beta chains from one sample, sequenced in a study of blood T cell repertoires in COVID-19. Measured with immunoSEQ multiplex PCR; TCRdb has only the in-frame clones, and not every one. The sample has 55,000 to 90,000 clones; around 86% are singletons. Sequencing was performed on peripheral blood. These receptors were obtained from a man between 65 and 85 years old with active COVID-19. CDR3s include the opening cysteine and the closing phenylalanine or tryptophan. A D gene is named only where the DNA matches it firmly. A row's size may be missing; if present it is once, few, many or a size class.

CDR3aa: CASSLASGRSRNEQFF
CDR3nt: TGTGCCAGCAGTTTGGCTAGCGGGAGATCCCGCAATGAGCAGTTCTTC
v_gene: TRBV28
abundance: NA
j_gene: TRBJ2-1
d_gene: TRBD2

CDR3aa: CASSDLGGTHGYTF
CDR3nt: TGTGCCAGCAGTGACTTGGGGGGAACCCATGGCTACACCTTC
v_gene: TRBV6-4
abundance: NA
j_gene: TRBJ1-2
d_gene: NA

CDR3aa: CASSPPGGDEQYF
CDR3nt: TGCGCCAGCAGCCCTCCGGGAGGGGACGAGCAGTACTTC
v_gene: TRBV4-3
abundance: NA
j_gene: TRBJ2-7
d_gene: TRBD2

CDR3aa: CASSPTGGAVDYGYTF
CDR3nt: TGTGCCAGCAGCCCCACTGGGGGGGCGGTGGACTATGGCTACACCTTC
v_gene: TRBV11-2
abundance: once
j_gene: TRBJ1-2
d_gene: NA

CDR3aa: CSILPTGGWRTGELFF
CDR3nt: TGCAGCATCCTCCCCACAGGGGGGTGGCGAACCGGGGAGCTGTTTTTT
v_gene: TRBV29-1
abundance: NA
j_gene: TRBJ2-2
d_gene: TRBD1

CDR3aa: CASSLGVPGQGEKLFF
CDR3nt: TGTGCCAGCAGCTTGGGGGTGCCGGGACAGGGCGAAAAACTGTTTTTT
v_gene: TRBV5-5
abundance: NA
j_gene: TRBJ1-4
d_gene: TRBD1

CDR3aa: CASSRPGLAASYNEQFF
CDR3nt: TGTGCCAGCAGCCGTCCGGGACTAGCGGCCTCCTACAATGAGCAGTTCTTC
v_gene: TRBV6-2/TRBV6-3
abundance: NA
j_gene: TRBJ2-1
d_gene: TRBD2

CDR3aa: CASTNPLAGGSNEQFF
CDR3nt: TGTGCCAGCACCAACCCACTAGCGGGTGGGAGCAATGAGCAGTTCTTC
v_gene: TRBV6-6
abundance: NA
j_gene: TRBJ2-1
d_gene: TRBD2

CDR3aa: CASTKGDRVGKLFF
CDR3nt: TGTGCCAGCACCAAAGGGGACAGGGTCGGTAAACTGTTTTTT
v_gene: TRBV6-6
abundance: NA
j_gene: TRBJ1-4
d_gene: TRBD1

CDR3aa: CASSPPGRPYEQYF
CDR3nt: TGTGCCAGCAGCCCCCCCGGGAGGCCCTACGAGCAGTACTTC
v_gene: TRBV5-4
abundance: once
j_gene: TRBJ2-7
d_gene: TRBD2

CDR3aa: CASSWDSSYNEQFF
CDR3nt: TGTGCCAGCAGCTGGGACAGCTCCTACAATGAGCAGTTCTTC
v_gene: TRBV6-5
abundance: NA
j_gene: TRBJ2-1
d_gene: TRBD1

CDR3aa: CASSLGRLNARGYTF
CDR3nt: TGTGCCAGCAGCTTAGGCCGTCTAAATGCAAGAGGCTACACCTTC
v_gene: TRBV13
abundance: NA
j_gene: TRBJ1-2
d_gene: NA

CDR3aa: CASRDTPGETQYF
CDR3nt: TGTGCCAGCAGGGACACGCCCGGGGAGACCCAGTACTTC
v_gene: TRBV7-2
abundance: NA
j_gene: TRBJ2-5
d_gene: NA

CDR3aa: CASSLGWQRGNNEQFF
CDR3nt: TGTGCCAGCAGCTTAGGGTGGCAGCGGGGGAACAATGAGCAGTTCTTC
v_gene: TRBV11-2
abundance: NA
j_gene: TRBJ2-1
d_gene: TRBD2

CDR3aa: CASSPVRRTNTGELFF
CDR3nt: TGTGCCAGCAGTCCCGTTAGGAGAACGAACACCGGGGAGCTGTTTTTT
v_gene: TRBV6-2/TRBV6-3
abundance: NA
j_gene: TRBJ2-2
d_gene: NA

CDR3aa: CASSLSVDYWQTREGTEAFF
CDR3nt: TGTGCCAGCAGTCTGTCGGTGGACTACTGGCAGACCCGTGAGGGCACTGAAGCTTTCTTT
v_gene: TRBV27
abundance: NA
j_gene: TRBJ1-1
d_gene: NA

CDR3aa: CASRRGAGDTQYF
CDR3nt: TGTGCCAGCCGCCGGGGGGCCGGAGATACGCAGTATTTT
v_gene: TRBV5-6
abundance: NA
j_gene: TRBJ2-3
d_gene: NA

CDR3aa: CASSWPPGGADTQYF
CDR3nt: TGTGCCAGCAGCTGGCCTCCGGGAGGCGCAGATACGCAGTATTTT
v_gene: TRBV7-9
abundance: NA
j_gene: TRBJ2-3
d_gene: TRBD2

CDR3aa: CASSVPDRNTEAFF
CDR3nt: TGTGCCAGCAGTGTGCCGGACAGGAACACTGAAGCTTTCTTT
v_gene: TRBV2
abundance: NA
j_gene: TRBJ1-1
d_gene: NA

CDR3aa: CASREEGYTEAFF
CDR3nt: TGTGCCAGCAGGGAGGAGGGGTACACTGAAGCTTTCTTT
v_gene: TRBV2
abundance: NA
j_gene: TRBJ1-1
d_gene: NA

CDR3aa: CASSHWLAGAGAYNEQFF
CDR3nt: TGTGCCAGCAGCCACTGGCTAGCGGGAGCCGGGGCCTACAATGAGCAGTTCTTC
v_gene: TRBV11-3
abundance: NA
j_gene: TRBJ2-1
d_gene: TRBD2

CDR3aa: CASSQSGNTIYF
CDR3nt: TGTGCCAGCAGTCAATCTGGAAACACCATATATTTT
v_gene: TRBV7-9
abundance: NA
j_gene: TRBJ1-3
d_gene: NA

CDR3aa: CASSIGRVANYGYTF
CDR3nt: TGTGCCAGTAGTATAGGCCGGGTCGCTAACTATGGCTACACCTTC
v_gene: TRBV19
abundance: NA
j_gene: TRBJ1-2
d_gene: NA

CDR3aa: CASSPRVAGVSDTQYF
CDR3nt: TGTGCCAGCAGCCCCAGGGTAGCGGGAGTCTCAGATACGCAGTATTTT
v_gene: TRBV3-1/TRBV3-2
abundance: NA
j_gene: TRBJ2-3
d_gene: TRBD2

CDR3aa: CASSPWGGGNTEAFF
CDR3nt: TGTGCCAGCTCACCTTGGGGCGGGGGGAACACTGAAGCTTTCTTT
v_gene: TRBV18
abundance: NA
j_gene: TRBJ1-1
d_gene: NA

CDR3aa: CASSWASEGNEQFF
CDR3nt: TGTGCCAGCAGCTGGGCTAGCGAGGGTAATGAGCAGTTCTTC
v_gene: TRBV11-3
abundance: NA
j_gene: TRBJ2-1
d_gene: NA

CDR3aa: CASSLGDRVVFSYEQYF
CDR3nt: TGTGCCAGCAGCTTAGGGGACAGGGTCGTCTTCTCCTACGAGCAGTACTTC
v_gene: TRBV11-3
abundance: NA
j_gene: TRBJ2-7
d_gene: TRBD1

CDR3aa: CASSGEIKDTQYF
CDR3nt: TGTGCCAGCTCAGGGGAGATAAAGGATACGCAGTATTTT
v_gene: TRBV18
abundance: NA
j_gene: TRBJ2-3
d_gene: NA

CDR3aa: CASSPPPTPNTEAFF
CDR3nt: TGTGCCAGCTCACCGCCTCCGACACCGAACACTGAAGCTTTCTTT
v_gene: TRBV18
abundance: NA
j_gene: TRBJ1-1
d_gene: NA

CDR3aa: CASSPPGVGRNEQFF
CDR3nt: TGTGCCAGCAGCCCACCGGGGGTCGGGCGCAATGAGCAGTTCTTC
v_gene: TRBV3-1/TRBV3-2
abundance: NA
j_gene: TRBJ2-1
d_gene: NA

CDR3aa: CASSLTLAGSSYEQYF
CDR3nt: TGTGCCAGCAGCTTAACCCTAGCGGGATCCTCCTACGAGCAGTACTTC
v_gene: TRBV7-2
abundance: many
j_gene: TRBJ2-7
d_gene: TRBD2

CDR3aa: CASSLLEDEQYF
CDR3nt: TGCGCCAGCAGCTTGTTGGAGGACGAGCAGTACTTC
v_gene: TRBV5-1
abundance: once
j_gene: TRBJ2-7
d_gene: NA

CDR3aa: CASSPGTSGSLADTQYF
CDR3nt: TGTGCCAGCAGCCCGGGGACTAGCGGGAGTCTGGCAGATACGCAGTATTTT
v_gene: TRBV13
abundance: NA
j_gene: TRBJ2-3
d_gene: TRBD2

CDR3aa: CAASDSLSGEQYF
CDR3nt: TGTGCCGCCAGTGATTCCCTTAGCGGCGAGCAGTACTTC
v_gene: TRBV24-1
abundance: NA
j_gene: TRBJ2-7
d_gene: NA

CDR3aa: CASSEGGWSYNEQFF
CDR3nt: TGTGCCAGCAGTGAAGGCGGGTGGTCCTACAATGAGCAGTTCTTC
v_gene: TRBV2
abundance: NA
j_gene: TRBJ2-1
d_gene: NA

CDR3aa: CASSISASGGQETQYF
CDR3nt: TGTGCCAGTAGTATTTCGGCTAGCGGGGGCCAAGAGACCCAGTACTTC
v_gene: TRBV19
abundance: NA
j_gene: TRBJ2-5
d_gene: TRBD2

CDR3aa: CSATTREGAQETQYF
CDR3nt: TGCAGCGCCACCACCCGGGAGGGCGCCCAAGAGACCCAGTACTTC
v_gene: TRBV29-1
abundance: few
j_gene: TRBJ2-5
d_gene: TRBD2

CDR3aa: CASSSTGDPSSGNTIYF
CDR3nt: TGTGCCAGCAGCTCAACGGGGGACCCCTCCTCTGGAAACACCATATATTTT
v_gene: TRBV28
abundance: once
j_gene: TRBJ1-3
d_gene: NA

CDR3aa: CASSAQVEEQYF
CDR3nt: TGTGCCAGTAGTGCCCAAGTGGAGGAGCAGTACTTC
v_gene: TRBV19
abundance: few
j_gene: TRBJ2-7
d_gene: NA

CDR3aa: CASSPGTSGLWSVYEQFF
CDR3nt: TGTGCCAGCAGCCCCGGGACTAGCGGGTTGTGGTCCGTCTATGAGCAGTTCTTC
v_gene: TRBV7-2
abundance: NA
j_gene: TRBJ2-1
d_gene: TRBD2

CDR3aa: CASSQGSGGTRETQYF
CDR3nt: TGCGCCAGCAGCCAAGGGTCAGGGGGCACGCGGGAGACCCAGTACTTC
v_gene: TRBV4-1
abundance: NA
j_gene: TRBJ2-5
d_gene: TRBD1

CDR3aa: CASSLVGLAAPQGLFF
CDR3nt: TGTGCCAGCAGCTTAGTAGGGCTAGCGGCACCCCAGGGGTTGTTCTTC
v_gene: TRBV11-2
abundance: NA
j_gene: TRBJ2-1
d_gene: NA

CDR3aa: CASSLGGARANEKLFF
CDR3nt: TGCGCCAGCAGCTTGGGTGGGGCGCGAGCTAATGAAAAACTGTTTTTT
v_gene: TRBV5-1
abundance: NA
j_gene: TRBJ1-4
d_gene: NA

CDR3aa: CASSLISGTLDTQYF
CDR3nt: TGTGCCAGCAGCTTAATTTCGGGAACTTTAGATACGCAGTATTTT
v_gene: TRBV7-3
abundance: NA
j_gene: TRBJ2-3
d_gene: NA

CDR3aa: CASSLASGTPSSGNTIYF
CDR3nt: TGCGCCAGCAGCTTGGCTTCCGGGACACCGAGCTCTGGAAACACCATATATTTT
v_gene: TRBV5-1
abundance: NA
j_gene: TRBJ1-3
d_gene: NA

CDR3aa: CASALDRGIEQYF
CDR3nt: TGTGCCAGCGCCCTAGACAGGGGGATCGAGCAGTACTTC
v_gene: TRBV6-5
abundance: NA
j_gene: TRBJ2-7
d_gene: TRBD1

CDR3aa: CSTRQGETQYF
CDR3nt: TGCAGCACCCGACAGGGAGAGACCCAGTACTTC
v_gene: TRBV29-1
abundance: NA
j_gene: TRBJ2-5
d_gene: TRBD1

CDR3aa: CASSGWPRAGGTEAFF
CDR3nt: TGTGCCAGCAGTGGGTGGCCAAGGGCAGGGGGAACTGAAGCTTTCTTT
v_gene: TRBV27
abundance: NA
j_gene: TRBJ1-1
d_gene: TRBD1

CDR3aa: CASSLASNEQFF
CDR3nt: TGCGCCAGCAGCTTGGCCTCCAATGAGCAGTTCTTC
v_gene: TRBV5-1
abundance: NA
j_gene: TRBJ2-1
d_gene: NA

CDR3aa: CASSIRATSGRGVTGELFF
CDR3nt: TGTGCCAGCAGCATACGAGCGACTAGCGGGAGAGGGGTCACCGGGGAGCTGTTTTTT
v_gene: TRBV5-4
abundance: NA
j_gene: TRBJ2-2
d_gene: TRBD2